A selection of T cell receptor beta chains follows, all from one sample in a study of CD8 T cells in ankylosing spondylitis. TCRdb recomputed calls from the 5' RACE reads with MiXCR, one row per CDR3 protein. The sample has 220,000 or so distinct CDR3 sequences; roughly 10% are singletons. Material: blood, either unsorted or a sorted T cell fraction (not recorded which). Every receptor here comes from a male donor with ankylosing spondylitis or in good health (not recorded which). The CDR3 runs from the conserved cysteine through the conserved F or W. D genes are given only for firm matches. For some rows the clone size is stated as once, few or many, or as a class when expanded; others skip it.

D	size	V	J	CDR3	DNA
TRBD2	few	TRBV6-1	TRBJ2-3	CASRRGLAPPSDTQYF	TGTGCCAGCAGACGGGGACTAGCTCCGCCGTCGGATACGCAGTATTTT
TRBD1	many	TRBV11-2	TRBJ2-7	CASSLEQGAKGQYF	TGTGCCAGCAGCTTAGAACAGGGGGCTAAGGGGCAGTACTTC
NA	NA	TRBV3-1	TRBJ1-2	CASSQEGIPNYGYTF	TGTGCCAGCAGCCAAGAGGGGATTCCTAACTATGGCTACACCTTC
NA	many	TRBV9	TRBJ2-2	CASSVAGSFPGELFF	TGTGCCAGCAGCGTAGCGGGTTCTTTCCCCGGGGAGCTGTTTTTT
NA	many	TRBV28	TRBJ1-2	CASSPQNRRQTFYGYTF	TGTGCCAGCAGTCCCCAGAATAGACGACAGACTTTTTATGGCTACACCTTC
NA	NA	TRBV5-6	TRBJ2-5	CASAPGTDGGTQYF	TGTGCCAGCGCACCAGGCACCGACGGGGGGACCCAGTACTTC
NA	NA	TRBV6-5	TRBJ2-7	CASSYGKRASSSYEQYF	TGTGCCAGCAGTTACGGTAAACGGGCCTCAAGCTCCTACGAGCAGTACTTC
TRBD1	many	TRBV11-2	TRBJ1-2	CASSLDGAGGVYYGYTF	TGTGCCAGCAGCTTAGATGGGGCAGGGGGAGTTTACTATGGCTACACCTTC
NA	NA	TRBV7-8	TRBJ1-4	CASSLGDRATNEKLFF	TGTGCCAGCAGCCTCGGGGACCGAGCAACTAATGAAAAACTGTTTTTT
TRBD2	NA	TRBV9	TRBJ2-7	CASSVSSGLTYEQYF	TGTGCCAGCAGCGTTAGTAGCGGGCTGACCTACGAGCAGTACTTC
NA	NA	TRBV9	TRBJ2-7	CASSPGHPYEQYF	TGTGCCAGCAGCCCCGGACATCCCTACGAGCAGTACTTC
TRBD1	many	TRBV5-1	TRBJ1-4	CASSDGTATNEKLFF	TGCGCCAGCAGCGACGGGACAGCAACTAATGAAAAACTGTTTTTT
NA	NA	TRBV9	TRBJ1-1	CASSVVGRGDTEAFF	TGTGCCAGCAGCGTAGTAGGGCGGGGAGACACTGAAGCTTTCTTT
NA	NA	TRBV5-1	TRBJ2-3	CASSLSQGREDTQYF	TGCGCCAGCAGCTTGTCCCAGGGACGGGAAGATACGCAGTATTTT
NA	many	TRBV12-3/TRBV12-4	TRBJ1-2	CASSLGAQAPGDGYTF	TGTGCCAGCAGTTTGGGGGCGCAGGCCCCGGGAGATGGCTACACCTTC
NA	few	TRBV6-1	TRBJ2-2	CASSEGRGGDTGELFF	TGTGCCAGCAGTGAAGGTCGGGGTGGGGACACCGGGGAGCTGTTTTTT
NA	many	TRBV5-1	TRBJ2-5	CASSLDGTEETQYF	TGCGCCAGCAGCTTGGATGGAACAGAAGAGACCCAGTACTTC
NA	many	TRBV5-1	TRBJ2-5	CASSLDSPHQETQYF	TGCGCCAGCAGCTTGGACAGTCCCCACCAAGAGACCCAGTACTTC
NA	many	TRBV3-1	TRBJ2-5	CASSQAGPQAQYF	TGTGCCAGCAGCCAAGCGGGGCCGCAGGCCCAGTACTTC
NA	many	TRBV30	TRBJ2-5	CAWNLGGGEETQYF	TGTGCCTGGAACTTGGGTGGGGGCGAAGAGACCCAGTACTTC
NA	many	TRBV5-1	TRBJ2-7	CASSLTNLEQYF	TGCGCCAGCAGCTTGACCAACCTGGAGCAGTACTTC
NA	NA	TRBV12-3/TRBV12-4	TRBJ1-4	CASSQRTARGEKLFF	TGTGCCAGCAGTCAGAGGACGGCAAGAGGTGAAAAACTGTTTTTT
NA	many	TRBV7-2	TRBJ1-2	CASSQDQGGIYGYTF	TGTGCCAGCAGCCAAGACCAAGGGGGTATCTATGGCTACACCTTC
NA	many	TRBV11-2	TRBJ1-2	CASSLARDTYYGYTF	TGTGCCAGCAGCTTAGCGAGGGACACATATTATGGCTACACCTTC
TRBD1	many	TRBV5-6	TRBJ1-3	CASSIQGAIGNTIYF	TGTGCCAGCAGCATACAGGGGGCCATTGGAAACACCATATATTTT
NA	NA	TRBV20-1	TRBJ1-5	CSAADSYNQPQHF	TGCAGTGCTGCCGACAGCTACAATCAGCCCCAGCATTTT
NA	many	TRBV5-1	TRBJ2-3	CASSTDTGGTQYF	TGCGCCAGCAGCACCGATACAGGAGGTACGCAGTATTTT
NA	many	TRBV7-9	TRBJ2-7	CASSLRNFYEQYF	TGTGCCAGCAGCCTAAGGAATTTCTACGAGCAGTACTTC
NA	many	TRBV12-3/TRBV12-4	TRBJ1-1	CASSLPGPYMNTEAFF	TGTGCCAGCAGTTTACCAGGGCCTTACATGAACACTGAAGCTTTCTTT
TRBD2	NA	TRBV20-1	TRBJ2-7	CSIGGTSGGAYEQYF	TGCAGTATCGGGGGGACTAGCGGGGGGGCCTACGAGCAGTACTTC
NA	few	TRBV9	TRBJ1-6	CASSDGDTNSPLHF	TGTGCCAGCAGCGATGGGGACACCAATTCACCCCTCCACTTT
NA	many	TRBV15	TRBJ2-3	CATSREGVYKDTQYF	TGTGCCACCAGCAGAGAGGGTGTGTATAAGGATACGCAGTATTTT
TRBD1	few	TRBV7-9	TRBJ2-3	CASSLAGTGPPDTQYF	TGTGCCAGCAGCTTAGCCGGGACAGGGCCTCCTGATACGCAGTATTTT
NA	many	TRBV5-1	TRBJ1-2	CASGTTPGYGYTF	TGCGCCAGCGGAACGACGCCAGGGTATGGCTACACCTTC
TRBD1	many	TRBV28	TRBJ2-1	CASSHSGTGTDEQFF	TGTGCCAGCAGTCATTCCGGGACAGGGACTGATGAGCAGTTCTTC
TRBD1	many	TRBV12-3/TRBV12-4	TRBJ2-7	CASSLYRDRGHEQYF	TGTGCCAGCAGTCTATACCGGGACAGGGGCCACGAGCAGTACTTC
TRBD1	few	TRBV5-6	TRBJ1-4	CASSFPGTGNGEKLFF	TGTGCCAGCAGCTTTCCCGGGACAGGGAACGGTGAAAAACTGTTTTTT